What follows describes a single T cell receptor (beta chain). This sample stems from a study of shared clonotypes between healthy human individuals. The germline V and J ends were trimmed by 2 bases and 7 bases, with 14 bases remaining between them. Germline values: CDR1 SQVTM, CDR2 ANQGSEA. The CDR3 consists of 13 residues. For genomic DNA, unsorted samples relied on about 90 million PBMCs. The protocol was immunoSEQ multiplex PCR, while the TCRdb copy is restricted to in-frame clones and leaves out a portion. Among about half a million clones, approximately 82% were seen once, and the ten largest hold more than 10%.

The rearrangement joins TRBV29-1 to TRBJ2-5, with D maybe TRBD1 (7 bases). The sequenced sample was PBMCs. The sequence was collected from a woman aged 40 to 50 in good health. Some clones in this sample may be carry-over from other donors' samples. The CDR3 nucleotides are TGCAGCGTTGAACGGCAGGGGGGATGGACCCAGTACTTC. This encodes CSVERQGGWTQYF.